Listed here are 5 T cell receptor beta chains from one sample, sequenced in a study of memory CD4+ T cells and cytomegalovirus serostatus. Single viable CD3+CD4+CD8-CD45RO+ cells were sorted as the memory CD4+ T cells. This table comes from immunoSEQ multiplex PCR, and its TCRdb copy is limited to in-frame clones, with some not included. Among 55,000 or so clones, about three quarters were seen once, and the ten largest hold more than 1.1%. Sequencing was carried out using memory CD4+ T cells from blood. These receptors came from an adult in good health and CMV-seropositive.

Here the CDR3 DNA reads TGTGCCAGCAGTTACTCCAGGGATTCACCCCTCCACTTT. This translates into CASSYSRDSPLHF. The rearrangement joins TRBV6-5 to TRBJ1-6, with D possibly TRBD1 on 5 matching bases. CDR1 is MNHEY, CDR2 SVGAGI, per germline. Trimming removed 0 bases from V and 8 bases from J, with 5 bases in between. This CDR3 is built from 13 residues.

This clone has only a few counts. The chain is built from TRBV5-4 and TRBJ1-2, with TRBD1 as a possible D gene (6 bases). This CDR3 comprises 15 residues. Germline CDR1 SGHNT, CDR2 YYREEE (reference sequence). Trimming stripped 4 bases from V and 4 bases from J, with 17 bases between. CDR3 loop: CASSDSRGQFYGYTF. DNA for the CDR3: TGTGCCAGCAGCGATTCTAGAGGACAGTTCTATGGCTACACCTTC.

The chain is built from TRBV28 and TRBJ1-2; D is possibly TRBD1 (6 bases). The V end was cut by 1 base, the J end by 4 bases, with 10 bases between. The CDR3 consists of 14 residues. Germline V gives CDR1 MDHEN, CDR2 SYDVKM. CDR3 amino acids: CASSLSVRGYGYTF. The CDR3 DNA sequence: TGTGCCAGCAGTTTATCAGTCAGGGGCTATGGCTACACCTTC.

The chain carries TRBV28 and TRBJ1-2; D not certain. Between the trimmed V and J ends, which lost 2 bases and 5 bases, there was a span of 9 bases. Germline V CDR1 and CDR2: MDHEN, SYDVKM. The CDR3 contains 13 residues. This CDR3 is CASSLVGAYGYTF. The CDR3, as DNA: TGTGCCAGCAGTTTAGTTGGAGCATATGGCTACACCTTC.

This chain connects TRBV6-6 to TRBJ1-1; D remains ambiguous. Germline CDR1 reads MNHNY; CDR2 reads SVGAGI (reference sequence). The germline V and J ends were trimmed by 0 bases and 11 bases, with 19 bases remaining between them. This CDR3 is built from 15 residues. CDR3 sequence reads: CASSYSESHPGGAFF. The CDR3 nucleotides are TGTGCCAGCAGTTACTCGGAGAGCCACCCGGGTGGGGCTTTCTTT.